A single TCR beta chain is shown here with its context. Its antigen is unidentified. The sample belongs to a study of cytomegalovirus exposure and HLA in healthy donors. For the study at large: It was reported in a later analysis that the 95 to 150 validation repertoires used the same platform as the approximately 650 first-cohort repertoires.

The approximately 120-subject validation cohort, separate from the roughly 670-subject first cohort, included the donors. The table came from immunoSEQ multiplex PCR; TCRdb's copy has only in-frame clones and leaves some out. The sample consists of some 130,000 clones, approximately 80% of them appearing once. Broader study findings: Reports described diagnosis of cytomegalovirus status by the classifier as highly specific and sensitive. Three chains linked to CMV were shown in vitro to be specific for CMV antigens.

Sequenced material: PBMCs. The TCR originated in a man aged 25-45 years in good health and CMV-seropositive.

CDR3 nucleotides: TGCGCCAGCAGCTTAGACTCAAGAACCGGGGAGCTGTTTTTT. This gives the protein CASSLDSRTGELFF. The V call is TRBV5-1, the J call TRBJ2-2; D unresolved. With 2 bases removed from V and 5 bases from J, the gap between germline ends came to 10 bases. The CDR3 is 14 amino acids. CDR1 is SGHRS and CDR2 is YFSETQ in the germline V gene.